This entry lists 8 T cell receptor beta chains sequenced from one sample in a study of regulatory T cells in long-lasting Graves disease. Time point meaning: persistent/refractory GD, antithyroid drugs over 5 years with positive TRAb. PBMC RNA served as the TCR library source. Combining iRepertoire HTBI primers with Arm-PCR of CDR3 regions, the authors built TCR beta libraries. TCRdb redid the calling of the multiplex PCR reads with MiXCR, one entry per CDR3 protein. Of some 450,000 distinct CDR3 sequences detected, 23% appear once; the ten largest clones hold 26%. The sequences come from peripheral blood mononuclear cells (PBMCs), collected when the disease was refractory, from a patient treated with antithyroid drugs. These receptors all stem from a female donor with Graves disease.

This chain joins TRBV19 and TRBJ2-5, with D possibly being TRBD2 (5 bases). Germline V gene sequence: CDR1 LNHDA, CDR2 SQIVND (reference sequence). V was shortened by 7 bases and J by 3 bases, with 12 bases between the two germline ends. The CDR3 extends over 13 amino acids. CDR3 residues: CASIGGPKETQYF. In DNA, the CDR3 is TGTGCCAGTATCGGCGGGCCTAAAGAGACCCAGTACTTC. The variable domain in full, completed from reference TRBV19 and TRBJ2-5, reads DGGITQSPKYLFRKEGQNVTLSCEQNLNHDAMYWYRQDPGQGLRLIYYSQIVNDFQKGDIAEGYSVSREKKESFPLTVTSAQKNPTAFYLCASIGGPKETQYFGPGTRLLVL.

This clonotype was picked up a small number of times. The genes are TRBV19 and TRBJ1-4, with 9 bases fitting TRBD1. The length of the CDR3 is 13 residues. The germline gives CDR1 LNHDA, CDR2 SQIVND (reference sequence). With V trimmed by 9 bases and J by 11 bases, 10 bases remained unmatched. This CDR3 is CASRNRGQDKLFF. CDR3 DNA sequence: TGTGCCAGCCGGAACAGGGGGCAAGACAAACTGTTTTTT.

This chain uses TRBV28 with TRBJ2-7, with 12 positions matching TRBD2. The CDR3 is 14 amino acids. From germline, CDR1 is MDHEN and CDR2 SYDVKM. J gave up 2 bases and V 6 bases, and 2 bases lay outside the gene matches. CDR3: CASRWTSGAYEQYF. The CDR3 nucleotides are TGTGCCAGCAGATGGACTAGCGGGGCCTACGAGCAGTACTTC. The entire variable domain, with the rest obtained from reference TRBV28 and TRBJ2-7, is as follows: DVKVTQSSRYLVKRTGEKVFLECVQDMDHENMFWYRQDPGLGLRLIYFSYDVKMKEKGDIPEGYSVSREKKERFSLILESASTNQTSMYLCASRWTSGAYEQYFGPGTRLTVT.

CDR3 protein: CASSYHGTGDQPQHF. The CDR3 DNA reads as TGTGCCAGCAGTTACCACGGGACAGGCGATCAGCCCCAGCATTTT. The V gene is TRBV6-5, the J gene TRBJ1-5, with 8 bases lining up with TRBD1. V lost 2 bases, J lost 5 bases, and 5 bases stayed unmatched. The CDR3 length is 15 residues. Per the germline V gene, CDR1 is MNHEY and CDR2 is SVGAGI.

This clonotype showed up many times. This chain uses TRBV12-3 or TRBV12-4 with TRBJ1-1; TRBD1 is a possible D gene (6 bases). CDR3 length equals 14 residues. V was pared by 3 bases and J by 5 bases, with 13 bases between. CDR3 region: CASSFTGTQTEAFF. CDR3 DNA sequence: TGTGCCAGCAGTTTTACAGGGACCCAGACTGAAGCTTTCTTT.

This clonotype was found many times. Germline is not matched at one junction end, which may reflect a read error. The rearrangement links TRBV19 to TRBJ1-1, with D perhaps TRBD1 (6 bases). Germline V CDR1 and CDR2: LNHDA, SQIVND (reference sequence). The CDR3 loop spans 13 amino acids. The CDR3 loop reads CASSIGTLGEAFF. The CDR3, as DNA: TGTGCCAGTAGCATAGGGACACTGGGAGAAGCTTTCTTT.

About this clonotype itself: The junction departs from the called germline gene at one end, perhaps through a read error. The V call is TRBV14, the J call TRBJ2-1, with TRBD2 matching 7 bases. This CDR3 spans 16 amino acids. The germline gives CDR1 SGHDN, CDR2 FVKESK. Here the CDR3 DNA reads TGTGCCAGCGGCCAAGTGGACGGGAGGTCGGGGAATGAGCAGTTCTTC. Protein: CASGQVDGRSGNEQFF.

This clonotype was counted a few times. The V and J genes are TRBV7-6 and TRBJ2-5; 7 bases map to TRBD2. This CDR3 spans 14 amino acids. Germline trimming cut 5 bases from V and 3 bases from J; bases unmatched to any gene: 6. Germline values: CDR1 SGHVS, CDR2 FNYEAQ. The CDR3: CASSTWAGEETQYF. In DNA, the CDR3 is TGTGCCAGCAGCACCTGGGCGGGAGAAGAGACCCAGTACTTC.